The clone carrying this TCR beta chain was picked up many times. The target antigen is unknown. The entry originates in a study of T cells after yellow fever vaccination. The study, taken as a whole, reports: A faster peak, day 5 versus 15, was reached by the weaker secondary response. Most primary-vaccination clones recurred post-booster (around 95% CD4, around 90% CD8).

A single record per CDR3 protein comes from TCRdb applying MiXCR to the 5' RACE reads. Of 310,000 or so distinct CDR3 sequences in the sample, roughly 7% were seen once. This TCR derives from a man younger than 30 who received the YFV17D yellow fever vaccine. The material was PBMCs, obtained roughly 45 days after the first yellow fever vaccination.

The CDR3 protein is CSVGVNTEAFF. In DNA form, the CDR3 reads TGCAGCGTTGGGGTGAACACTGAAGCTTTCTTT. The chain is built from TRBV29-1 and TRBJ1-1; D unclear. V lost 4 bases, J lost 0 bases, and 3 bases lay in between. The CDR3 runs to 11 residues. Germline CDR1 reads SQVTM; CDR2 reads ANQGSEA.